Reported below is one TCR beta chain. The data stem from a study of blood T cells in healthy people across ages. The J segment lost 14 bases and the V segment lost 7 bases, leaving 21 bases of the junction unmatched. Germline loops: CDR1 SNHLY, CDR2 FYNNEI. The CDR3 is 16 amino acids. Sample-barcoded 5' priming and a J-beta primer mix drove a second PCR of 7 to 11 cycles. TCRdb recomputed calls from the 5' RACE reads with MiXCR, one row per CDR3 protein. The data hold 780,000 or so distinct CDR3 sequences, with approximately 53% observed a single time. Sequenced material: blood. The J gene is TRBJ2-3, the V gene TRBV2; 10 nucleotides align to TRBD1. The clonotype originates from a man older than 75 in good health. The CDR3 region has the DNA TGTGCCAGCACCCCAGGGACAGGGGCCAGGGACAGAGACGCGTATTTT. Protein sequence: CASTPGTGARDRDAYF.